Following are 8 T cell receptor beta chains from one sample sequenced in a study of prognosis after radiotherapy for stage I lung cancer. The authors amplified TCR beta CDR3 from genomic DNA using two-round multiplex PCR. Each TRBV and TRBJ gene had its own primer in the first PCR round. One entry per CDR3 protein, called by TCRdb with MiXCR from the multiplex PCR reads. The sample yields roughly 30,000 distinct CDR3 sequences, approximately 44% seen once. The sample in question was PBMCs, obtained before or after stereotactic body radiation therapy (not recorded which). These receptors came from a donor aged 50 or older with non-small cell lung cancer.

The chain has TRBV7-9 and TRBJ2-6; weak D call: TRBD1 (6 bases). The CDR3 runs 18 residues. Trimming took off 5 bases at V and 1 base at J, with 18 bases between the two ends. The germline CDR1 and CDR2 sequences are SEHNR and FQNEAQ (reference sequence). The DNA for the CDR3 is TGTGCCAGCAGCCCCTGGGGGCAGGGGCGGTCTGGGGCCAACGTCCTGACTTTC. This encodes CASSPWGQGRSGANVLTF.

This clonotype was picked up many times. Its ends do not fully match the called genes, so a read error is possible. The rearrangement joins TRBV4-3 to TRBJ1-1; possibly TRBD1 for D (5 bases). The CDR3 extends over 13 amino acids. The germline gives CDR1 LGHNA, CDR2 YSLEER. CDR3 in amino acids: CASSQRTGALLIF. As DNA, the CDR3 is TGCGCCAGCAGCCAACGAACAGGCGCCCTGTTGATCTTT.

The rearrangement uses TRBV20-1 and TRBJ2-1, with D unclear. This CDR3 has 16 amino acids. Deletions cut 5 bases from V and 13 bases from J, with 30 bases between. Looked up from germline, CDR1 is DFQATT and CDR2 is SNEGSKA (reference sequence). The CDR3 DNA reads TGCAGTGCTCAGACGCAGGTAGGGCTGATTTTAATGCCCCAGTTCTTC. It specifies CSAQTQVGLILMPQFF.

By sample share, this clonotype is medium-sized. The J gene is TRBJ2-1, the V gene TRBV27, with TRBD2 matching over 8 bases. Germline assignment: CDR1 MNHEY and CDR2 SMNVEV (reference sequence). V lost 2 bases, J lost 7 bases, and 1 base stayed unmatched. This CDR3 has 13 amino acids. The CDR3 loop reads CASSLGLANEQFF. DNA of the CDR3: TGTGCCAGCAGTTTAGGACTAGCAAATGAGCAGTTCTTC.

CDR3 nucleotides: TGTGCCAGCTCACCAAAACCGTTTGGGGGGGGGATAAGGATGAACACTGAAGCTTTCTTT. It translates to CASSPKPFGGGIRMNTEAFF. The gene calls are TRBV18 and TRBJ1-1, with a possible D match to TRBD1 (5 bases). The germline gives CDR1 KGHSH, CDR2 LQKENI. The CDR3 contains 20 residues. The V end lost 2 bases, the J end lost 0 bases, and 25 bases lay between the germline ends.

This clonotype came up a few times. A single base separates this from a much larger clone, so it may be a read error. The chain joins TRBV4-2 to TRBJ2-5; no definite D call. The CDR3 contains 14 residues. The germline V and J ends were trimmed by 4 bases and 4 bases, with 13 bases remaining between them. CDR1 is LGHNA and CDR2 is YNFKEQ in the germline V gene. In DNA form, the CDR3 reads TGTGCCAGCAGCCGGGGTGGGTGGCCAGAGACCCAGTACTTC. The encoded protein is CASSRGGWPETQYF.

As concerns this clonotype: This is likely an artifact of a read error, given a far larger clone one base away. This chain links TRBV7-2 with TRBJ1-2, with D unresolved. Germline CDR1 SGHTA, CDR2 FQGNSA. V gave up 5 bases and J gave up 7 bases, with 23 bases separating them. This CDR3 is built from 16 residues. The CDR3 here is CASSRTHQVAEGGYTF. The CDR3 bases are TGTGCCAGCAGCCGTACCCATCAGGTGGCCGAAGGTGGCTACACCTTC.

The table lists this clonotype with many counts. CDR3 DNA: TGTGCCAGCAGTGTCAAGGGGGGCGCTTTCTATGGCTACACCTTC. This gives the protein CASSVKGGAFYGYTF. V is TRBV28 and J is TRBJ1-2; a weak D match, TRBD1 (6 bases). V shed 5 bases and J shed 4 bases, with 17 bases lying between them. Germline-derived CDR1 and CDR2 are MDHEN and SYDVKM. This CDR3 has 15 amino acids.